In this sample, the clone carrying this T cell receptor beta chain turned up many times. What it binds is not known. These data originate in a study of T cells in Graves' hyperthyroidism and ophthalmopathy. RNA transcripts gave rise to amplified TCR beta CDR3 regions. The study used the HTBI primer set for a first-round RT-PCR of the TCR CDR3. TCRdb recomputed calls from the multiplex PCR reads with MiXCR, one row per CDR3 protein. The sample has about 350,000 distinct CDR3 sequences, approximately 15% seen once. Study conclusions and caveats: A 13 V-J model separated ophthalmopathy from stable hyperthyroidism. Most thyroid-expanded clonotypes above 0.001 were also found in blood.

The V gene end was trimmed by 5 bases and the J gene end by 7 bases; junction bases not matched to a gene: 4. The CDR3 is 13 residues long. Germline lookup yields CDR1 MNHNS and CDR2 SASEGT. The V gene is TRBV6-1, the J gene TRBJ1-5, with 8 bases identical to TRBD1. The sample was blood. The source of this sequence is a woman aged 25-40 years with Graves' hyperthyroidism. The DNA for the CDR3 is TGTGCCAGCAGTTCAGGGGGCACGCAGCCCCAGCATTTT. It yields the protein CASSSGGTQPQHF.